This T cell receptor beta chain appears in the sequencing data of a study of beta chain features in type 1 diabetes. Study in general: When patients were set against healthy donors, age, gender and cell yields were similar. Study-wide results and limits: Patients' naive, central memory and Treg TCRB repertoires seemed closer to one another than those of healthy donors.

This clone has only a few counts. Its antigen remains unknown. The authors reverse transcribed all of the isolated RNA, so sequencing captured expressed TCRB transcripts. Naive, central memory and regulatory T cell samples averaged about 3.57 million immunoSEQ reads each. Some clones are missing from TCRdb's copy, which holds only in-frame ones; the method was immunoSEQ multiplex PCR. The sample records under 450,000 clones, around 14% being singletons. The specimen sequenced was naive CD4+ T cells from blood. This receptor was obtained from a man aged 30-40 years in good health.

The CDR3 is CASSLQGAEKLFF. CDR3 bases: TGTGCCAGCAGCTTACAGGGAGCGGAAAAACTGTTTTTT. The chain employs TRBV5-4 and TRBJ1-4, with D tentatively TRBD1 (6 bases). V shed 2 bases and J shed 8 bases, with 10 bases lying between them. The CDR3 is 13 amino acids. Per germline, CDR1 SGHNT and CDR2 YYREEE (reference sequence).